A selection of T cell receptor beta chains follows, all from one sample in a study of vaccination effects on CD4 cells after COVID-19. These receptors' antigens are unknown. TCRdb keeps only in-frame clones here, not all; method: immunoSEQ multiplex PCR. The repertoire holds about 27,000 clones, with 83% as singletons. The sequences come from CD4+ T cells from PBMCs cultured with HCoV-NL63 spike peptides, collected after COVID-19 vaccination. The receptors were sampled from a human donor who received a COVID-19 vaccine. Some clones in this sample may be carry-over from other donors' samples. Both conserved end residues are part of each CDR3. A D gene is named only where the DNA matches it firmly. For some rows the clone size is stated as once, few or many, or as a class when expanded; others skip it.

d_call,j_call,v_call,clone_size,cdr3_aa,cdr3_nt
NA,TRBJ2-5,TRBV6-1,NA,CASSEASGVETQYF,TGTGCCAGCAGTGAAGCGTCAGGCGTAGAGACCCAGTACTTC
NA,TRBJ2-1,TRBV11-2,NA,CASSLAGGNEQFF,TGTGCCAGCAGCTTAGCAGGTGGCAATGAGCAGTTCTTC
NA,TRBJ1-6,TRBV28,few,CASSRPGAYSPLHF,TGTGCCAGCAGTCGTCCAGGCGCGTATTCACCCCTCCACTTT
TRBD1,TRBJ2-6,TRBV5-3,NA,CARSLVWTGSGANVLTF,TGTGCCAGAAGCTTGGTTTGGACAGGCTCTGGGGCCAACGTCCTGACTTTC
NA,TRBJ2-1,TRBV10-2,NA,CASSESRTNNEQFF,TGCGCCAGCAGTGAGTCGAGGACGAACAATGAGCAGTTCTTC
TRBD1,TRBJ1-1,TRBV7-6,NA,CASSLTGDTEAFF,TGTGCCAGCAGCTTAACAGGGGACACTGAAGCTTTCTTT
NA,TRBJ2-3,TRBV5-1,NA,CASSLDGRPDTQYF,TGCGCCAGCAGCTTGGATGGGCGTCCAGATACGCAGTATTTT
NA,TRBJ1-2,TRBV29-1,NA,CSALRAGYGYTF,TGCAGCGCTCTGAGGGCTGGTTATGGCTACACCTTC
NA,TRBJ2-3,TRBV2,NA,CASRRRLADTQYF,TGTGCCAGCCGAAGAAGACTAGCAGATACGCAGTATTTT
TRBD1,TRBJ1-4,TRBV6-5,NA,CASSYSGTGEEKLFF,TGTGCCAGCAGTTACTCAGGGACAGGGGAAGAAAAACTGTTTTTT
NA,TRBJ1-1,TRBV6-5,NA,CASRLQGNTEAFF,TGTGCCAGCAGATTACAGGGAAACACTGAAGCTTTCTTT
NA,TRBJ2-1,TRBV9,NA,CASSVRVLANNEQFF,TGTGCCAGCAGCGTACGGGTACTAGCTAACAATGAGCAGTTCTTC
TRBD1,TRBJ2-5,TRBV12-5,NA,CASGFSSGTGKETQYF,TGTGCTAGTGGTTTTTCTTCTGGGACAGGGAAAGAGACCCAGTACTTC
TRBD1,TRBJ1-1,TRBV5-6,NA,CASSFRDRGPSNTEAFF,TGTGCCAGCAGCTTCCGGGACAGGGGCCCTAGTAACACTGAAGCTTTCTTT
TRBD1,TRBJ1-5,TRBV28,NA,CASSSTTGQLNSNQPQHF,TGTGCCAGCAGTTCCACCACGGGACAGCTCAATAGCAATCAGCCCCAGCATTTT
NA,TRBJ1-5,TRBV18,once,CASSPGTQGQPQHF,TGTGCCAGCTCACCAGGGACCCAAGGACAGCCCCAGCATTTT